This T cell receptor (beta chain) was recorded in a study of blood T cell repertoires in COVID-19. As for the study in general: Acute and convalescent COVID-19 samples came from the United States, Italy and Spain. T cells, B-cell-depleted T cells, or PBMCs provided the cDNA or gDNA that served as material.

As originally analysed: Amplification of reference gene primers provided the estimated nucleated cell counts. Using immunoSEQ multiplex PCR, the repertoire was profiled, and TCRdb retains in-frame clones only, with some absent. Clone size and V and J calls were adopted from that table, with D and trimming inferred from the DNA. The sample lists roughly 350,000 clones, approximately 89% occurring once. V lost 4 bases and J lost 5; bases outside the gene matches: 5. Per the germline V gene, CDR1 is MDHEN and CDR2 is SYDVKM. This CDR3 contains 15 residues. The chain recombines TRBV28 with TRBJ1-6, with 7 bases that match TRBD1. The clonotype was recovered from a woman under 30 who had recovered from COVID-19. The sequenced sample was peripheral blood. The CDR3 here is CASSSGQWNNSPLHF. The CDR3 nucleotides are TGTGCCAGCAGTTCGGGACAGTGGAATAATTCACCCCTCCACTTT.